This T cell receptor beta chain was recovered during a study of cytomegalovirus exposure and HLA in healthy donors. Findings of the study overall: When analyzed later, the rates of TCR association showed variation by HLA locus, with DRB1 the most and HLA-C the fewest. Most TCR sequences were uncommon, yet certain public TCRs appeared in many donors. A prior analysis recorded that most TCR beta V segments were productive about 87% or about 30% of the time.

CDR1 and CDR2 (germline): MDHEN, SYDVKM. V was clipped by 4 bases and J by 7 bases, with 13 bases between them. This CDR3 has 14 residues. With 60 Vbeta and 13 Jbeta primers, the PCR was carried out. This table comes from immunoSEQ multiplex PCR, and its TCRdb copy is limited to in-frame clones, with some not included. The sample lists 150,000 to 180,000 clones; approximately 80% were seen once. This clone was seen a handful of times. Antigen specificity is unknown. This sequence was found in a woman between 40 and 50 years old in good health and CMV-seronegative. The chain couples TRBV28 to TRBJ1-4; D remains ambiguous. The sample comprised PBMCs. CDR3 in amino acids: CASSWGGGFEKLFF. The CDR3 bases are TGTGCCAGCAGTTGGGGAGGAGGGTTTGAAAAACTGTTTTTT.